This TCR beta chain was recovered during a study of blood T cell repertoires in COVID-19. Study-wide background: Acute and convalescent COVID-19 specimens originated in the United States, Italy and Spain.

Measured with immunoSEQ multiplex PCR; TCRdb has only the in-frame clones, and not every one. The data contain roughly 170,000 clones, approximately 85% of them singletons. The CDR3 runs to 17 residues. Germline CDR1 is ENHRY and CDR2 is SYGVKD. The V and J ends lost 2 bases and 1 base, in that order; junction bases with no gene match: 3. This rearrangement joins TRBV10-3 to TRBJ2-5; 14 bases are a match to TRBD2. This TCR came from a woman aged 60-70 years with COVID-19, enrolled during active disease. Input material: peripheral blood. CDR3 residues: CAISEGTSGGLQETQYF. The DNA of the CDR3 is TGTGCCATCAGTGAGGGGACTAGCGGGGGCCTCCAAGAGACCCAGTACTTC.